The 27 T cell receptor beta chains presented below share a single source sample, sequenced in a study of cytomegalovirus exposure and HLA in healthy donors. Both 60 Vbeta primers and 13 Jbeta primers went into the PCR. Profiled with immunoSEQ multiplex PCR; TCRdb holds only in-frame clones, not every one. The sample holds approximately 150,000 clones, roughly 72% seen once. The source material was PBMCs. Source of these receptors: a woman aged 40 to 49 in good health and CMV-seronegative.

This sequence joins TRBV13 and TRBJ2-3; TRBD2 matches 14 bases. CDR1 is PRHDT and CDR2 is FYEKMQ in the germline V gene (reference sequence). The J segment lost 5 bases and the V segment lost 4 bases, leaving 8 bases of the junction unmatched. The CDR3 contains 17 residues. The CDR3 DNA is TGTGCCAGCAGCTCCTCGGGACTAGCGGGAGAAGTAGATACGCAGTATTTT. Translating it yields CASSSSGLAGEVDTQYF.

The V and J genes are TRBV6-1 and TRBJ2-7; 8 bases line up with TRBD2. With 3 bases clipped from V and 1 base from J, the junction kept 5 bases outside the gene matches. CDR1 MNHNS and CDR2 SASEGT come from the germline V gene. This CDR3 has 15 amino acids. CDR3 loop: CASSEAGGPSYEQYF. In DNA form, the CDR3 reads TGTGCCAGCAGTGAGGCGGGAGGTCCGTCCTACGAGCAGTACTTC.

This chain connects TRBV5-4 to TRBJ2-7; 8 nucleotides agree with TRBD2. The V gene's germline CDR1 is SGHNT and CDR2 YYREEE (reference sequence). The CDR3 extends over 20 amino acids. V lost 5 bases to trimming and J lost 2 bases; unmatched junction nucleotides: 24. The CDR3 nucleotides read TGTGCCAGCAGGAACCAGCCAGGGTCCTGGAGCGGGAGCGGGGCCTACGAGCAGTACTTC. This sequence encodes CASRNQPGSWSGSGAYEQYF.

The genes are TRBV4-2 and TRBJ1-6; no definite D call. CDR3 length equals 15 residues. Looked up from germline, CDR1 is LGHNA and CDR2 is YNFKEQ. The V end lost 0 bases, the J end lost 8 bases, and 11 bases lay between the germline ends. The CDR3 region is CASSQDVSVDSPLHF. The CDR3 nucleotides read TGTGCCAGCAGCCAAGATGTCTCGGTAGATTCACCCCTCCACTTT.

This chain joins TRBV18 and TRBJ2-4, with TRBD2 as a possible D gene (5 bases). V was clipped by 4 bases and J by 6 bases, with 16 bases between them. This CDR3 spans 15 amino acids. Germline V gene lookup returns CDR1 KGHSH and CDR2 LQKENI. CDR3 residues: CASSLILGDGNIQYF. The CDR3 region has the DNA TGTGCCAGCTCACTGATCTTGGGAGATGGAAACATTCAGTACTTC.

The chain joins TRBV10-3 to TRBJ2-2; the match to TRBD2 covers 7 bases. V was pared by 8 bases and J by 2 bases, with 5 bases of the junction left unmatched. Germline V lookup: CDR1 ENHRY, CDR2 SYGVKD. This CDR3 spans 14 amino acids. CDR3 protein: CAICGGGNTGELFF. In DNA, the CDR3 is TGTGCCATCTGCGGGGGAGGAAACACCGGGGAGCTGTTTTTT.

The rearrangement joins TRBV5-5 to TRBJ2-7, with D unclear. V was trimmed by 2 bases and J by 7 bases, leaving 7 bases between them. Germline values: CDR1 SGHKS, CDR2 YYEKEE (reference sequence). The CDR3 runs 11 residues. CDR3 sequence reads: CASSFEREQYF. The CDR3 nucleotides read TGTGCCAGCAGCTTTGAGAGGGAGCAGTACTTC. The full variable domain, with the rest looked up from reference TRBV5-5 and TRBJ2-7, is DAGVTQSPTHLIKTRGQQVTLRCSPISGHKSVSWYQQVLGQGPQFIFQYYEKEERGRGNFPDRFSARQFPNYSSELNVNALLLGDSALYLCASSFEREQYFGPGTRLTVT.

CDR3 residues: CSGGPDTQYF. DNA for the CDR3: TGCAGCGGTGGGCCGGATACGCAGTATTTT. The V call is TRBV29-1, the J call TRBJ2-3; D gene uncertain. CDR3 length equals 10 residues. CDR1 SQVTM and CDR2 ANQGSEA come from the germline V gene. V was cut by 7 bases and J by 6 bases, with 8 bases left in between.

The chain employs TRBV5-1 and TRBJ2-1; 13 nucleotides line up with TRBD2. V shed 4 bases and J 9 bases; nucleotides not matched to a gene: 7. This CDR3 has 15 residues. CDR1 and CDR2 from the germline V gene are SGHRS and YFSETQ. The CDR3 bases are TGCGCCAGCAGCCGGACTAGCGGGAGTGAACCTGAGCAGTTCTTC. Residues: CASSRTSGSEPEQFF.

The rearrangement uses TRBV7-6 and TRBJ2-7, with 9 positions matching TRBD1. Germline V gene sequence: CDR1 SGHVS, CDR2 FNYEAQ. Trimming cost V 0 bases and J 0 bases; bases outside gene matches: 12. The CDR3 runs 19 residues. DNA of the CDR3: TGTGCCAGCAGCTTAGCGAGGAGGACAGGGGATCCTAGCTCCTACGAGCAGTACTTC. It encodes CASSLARRTGDPSSYEQYF.

CDR3: CASSEAIASTDTQYF. DNA for the CDR3: TGTGCCAGCAGTGAAGCGATAGCTAGCACAGATACGCAGTATTTT. The chain uses TRBV2 and TRBJ2-3; D ambiguous. The V gene lost 0 bases and the J gene lost 0 bases, with 7 bases spanning the gap. Germline values: CDR1 SNHLY, CDR2 FYNNEI. The CDR3 has 15 residues.

V usage is TRBV6-1 and J usage is TRBJ2-3, with a weak D call TRBD1 (5 bases). This CDR3 comprises 13 residues. V lost 3 bases, J lost 13 bases, and 17 bases lay in between. Germline values: CDR1 MNHNS, CDR2 SASEGT. In DNA form, the CDR3 reads TGTGCCAGCAGTGACCTTTTTGAGGTCAGGGAGTATTTT. Amino acid sequence: CASSDLFEVREYF.

V usage is TRBV9 and J usage is TRBJ2-1; 16 nucleotides align to TRBD2. J gave up 10 bases and V 0 bases, and 16 bases lay outside the gene matches. Germline assignment: CDR1 SGDLS and CDR2 YYNGEE. The CDR3 covers 20 residues. The CDR3: CASSVAPGLAGGPGMGEQFF. The CDR3 DNA is TGTGCCAGCAGCGTAGCTCCGGGACTAGCGGGAGGGCCGGGCATGGGGGAGCAGTTCTTC.

The rearrangement joins TRBV6-1 to TRBJ1-1, with 7 bases identical to TRBD1. Germline values: CDR1 MNHNS, CDR2 SASEGT. The J segment lost 3 bases and the V segment lost 9 bases, leaving 10 bases of the junction unmatched. CDR3 length: 14 amino acids. The CDR3 sequence is CASSGGGMDTEAFF. CDR3 nucleotide sequence: TGTGCCAGTTCAGGGGGAGGTATGGACACTGAAGCTTTCTTT.

The rearrangement uses TRBV9 and TRBJ2-7, with D perhaps TRBD1 (6 bases). The CDR3 length is 14 residues. Germline CDR1 and CDR2: SGDLS and YYNGEE. V lost 0 bases to trimming and J lost 0 bases, with 7 bases between them. The CDR3 DNA reads TGTGCCAGCAGCGTAGGGGACAACTCCTACGAGCAGTACTTC. Protein: CASSVGDNSYEQYF.

The rearrangement links TRBV10-3 to TRBJ1-5; no reliable D call. V lost 2 bases and J 6 bases, leaving 11 bases between the germline ends. Germline CDR1 is ENHRY and CDR2 is SYGVKD. The CDR3 is 14 residues long. CDR3 sequence (DNA): TGTGCCATCAGTGAGGCTAGGAGGGCTCAGCCCCAGCATTTT. Amino acids: CAISEARRAQPQHF.

This clone was recorded once. V is TRBV28 and J is TRBJ2-7; TRBD2 matches at 10 bases. Losses at the gene ends were 5 bases for V and 0 bases for J; bases not matched to a gene: 4. This CDR3 region has 15 residues. Germline V gives CDR1 MDHEN, CDR2 SYDVKM. CDR3 residues: CASSTTSGTSYEQYF. The CDR3 region has the DNA TGTGCCAGCAGTACTACTAGCGGGACCTCCTACGAGCAGTACTTC.

The chain uses TRBV11-2 and TRBJ2-5, with 11 bases that match TRBD2. With V trimmed by 7 bases and J by 1 base, 11 bases remained unmatched. The CDR3 extends over 17 amino acids. Germline values: CDR1 SGHAT, CDR2 FQNNGV. The chain's CDR3 is CASNPLAGGLFQETQYF. The CDR3 DNA sequence: TGTGCCAGCAACCCCTTAGCGGGAGGGCTCTTCCAAGAGACCCAGTACTTC.

This chain links TRBV5-1 with TRBJ2-2, with 12 bases that match TRBD1. CDR1 and CDR2 (germline): SGHRS, YFSETQ. This CDR3 is built from 16 residues. With 4 bases clipped from V and 4 bases from J, the junction kept 5 bases outside the gene matches. The CDR3 reads CASSTGQGAGTGELFF. Written as DNA, the CDR3 is TGCGCCAGCAGCACGGGACAGGGGGCCGGCACCGGGGAGCTGTTTTTT. The whole variable domain, remainder taken from reference TRBV5-1 and TRBJ2-2, is KAGVTQTPRYLIKTRGQQVTLSCSPISGHRSVSWYQQTPGQGLQFLFEYFSETQRNKGNFPGRFSGRQFSNSRSEMNVSTLELGDSALYLCASSTGQGAGTGELFFGEGSRLTVL.

This sequence joins TRBV10-3 and TRBJ2-1; no reliable D call. There are 15 residues in the CDR3. The ends were cut back, 5 bases at V and 0 bases at J, with 11 bases in the middle. CDR1 ENHRY and CDR2 SYGVKD come from the germline V gene. CDR3 in DNA: TGTGCCATCAGTCCTTCTTATAGCTCCTACAATGAGCAGTTCTTC. Translation gives CAISPSYSSYNEQFF.

Only one count was recorded for this clone. This rearrangement joins TRBV11-3 to TRBJ2-1; D is possibly TRBD1 (6 bases). Germline assignment: CDR1 SGHNT and CDR2 YENEEA. V was cut by 2 bases and J by 5 bases, with 13 bases left in between. The CDR3 spans 15 residues. The CDR3 DNA sequence: TGTGCCAGCAGCTTACCGACTCAGGGGAACAATGAGCAGTTCTTC. Protein: CASSLPTQGNNEQFF.

The V gene is TRBV6-5, the J gene TRBJ2-7; TRBD2 matches at 11 bases. CDR1 is MNHEY and CDR2 is SVGAGI in the germline V gene. Germline trimming cut 4 bases from V and 0 bases from J; bases unmatched to any gene: 5. The CDR3 is made up of 16 amino acids. Written as DNA, the CDR3 is TGTGCCAGCAGTTCCCCGGGACTAGCGGTCTCCTACGAGCAGTACTTC. Its protein is CASSSPGLAVSYEQYF.

This rearrangement joins TRBV19 to TRBJ1-1; 10 nucleotides align to TRBD1. The CDR3 extends over 13 amino acids. Germline CDR1 is LNHDA and CDR2 is SQIVND (reference sequence). Germline trimming cut 5 bases from V and 11 bases from J; bases unmatched to any gene: 8. This chain's CDR3 is CASSSQWDRGAFF. DNA of the CDR3: TGTGCCAGTAGTTCCCAATGGGACAGGGGTGCTTTCTTT.

The rearrangement links TRBV15 to TRBJ2-7, with TRBD1 identical over 10 bases. The ends lost 2 bases at V and 5 bases at J; junction bases unmatched: 9. This CDR3 has 16 amino acids. Germline V lookup: CDR1 LNHNV, CDR2 YYDKDF (reference sequence). Here the CDR3 DNA reads TGTGCCACCAGCAGATCCCCGGGACAGGGGTTCCACGAGCAGTACTTC. It codes for CATSRSPGQGFHEQYF.

This clone was found once. This chain connects TRBV7-2 to TRBJ2-7; possibly TRBD2 for D (6 bases). V shed 1 base and J shed 1 base, with 11 bases lying between them. The V gene's germline CDR1 is SGHTA and CDR2 FQGNSA. This CDR3 has 15 amino acids. The CDR3 nucleotides are TGTGCCAGCAGCTTAGGGGCTAGCGTGTCCTACGAGCAGTACTTC. It encodes CASSLGASVSYEQYF.

This clone occurred a few times. V usage is TRBV6-5 and J usage is TRBJ1-3, with D possibly TRBD1 on 5 matching bases. There are 15 residues in the CDR3. The V end lost 6 bases, the J end lost 4 bases, and 16 bases lay between the germline ends. Germline V gene lookup returns CDR1 MNHEY and CDR2 SVGAGI. The DNA for the CDR3 is TGTGCCAGCAGCCTCCAGGGAAATAGAGGAAACACCATATATTTT. Residues: CASSLQGNRGNTIYF.

The rearrangement links TRBV27 to TRBJ2-6, with a possible D match to TRBD1 (5 bases). Deletions cut 2 bases from V and 4 bases from J, with 9 bases between. Germline CDR1 and CDR2: MNHEY and SMNVEV (reference sequence). The CDR3 consists of 15 residues. The CDR3 nucleotides read TGTGCCAGCAGTTTAATGGGGCCCGGGGCCAACGTCCTGACTTTC. It yields the protein CASSLMGPGANVLTF. The variable domain in full, with the rest retrieved from reference TRBV27 and TRBJ2-6, is EAQVTQNPRYLITVTGKKLTVTCSQNMNHEYMSWYRQDPGLGLRQIYYSMNVEVTDKGDVPEGYKVSRKEKRNFPLILESPSPNQTSLYFCASSLMGPGANVLTFGAGSRLTVL.